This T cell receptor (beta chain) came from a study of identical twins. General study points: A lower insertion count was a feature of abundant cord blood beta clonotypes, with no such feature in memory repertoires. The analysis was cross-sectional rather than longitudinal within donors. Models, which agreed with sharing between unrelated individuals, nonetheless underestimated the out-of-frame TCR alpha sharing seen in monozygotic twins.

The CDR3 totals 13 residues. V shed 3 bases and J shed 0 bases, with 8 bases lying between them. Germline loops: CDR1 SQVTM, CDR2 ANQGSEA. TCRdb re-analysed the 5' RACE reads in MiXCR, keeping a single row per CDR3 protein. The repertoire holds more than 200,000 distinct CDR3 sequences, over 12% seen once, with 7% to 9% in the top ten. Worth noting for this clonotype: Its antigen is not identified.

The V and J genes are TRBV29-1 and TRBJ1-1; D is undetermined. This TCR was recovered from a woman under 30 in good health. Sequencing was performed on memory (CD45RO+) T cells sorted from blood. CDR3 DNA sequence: TGCAGCGTTGACCAGATGGTGAACACTGAAGCTTTCTTT. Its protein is CSVDQMVNTEAFF.